These T cell receptor beta chains were read from a single sample in a study of T cell repertoires in cytomegalovirus infection. TCRdb re-called the reads with MiXCR, one entry per CDR3 protein. In the table there are 600,000 to 800,000 distinct CDR3 sequences, roughly 26% of which are singletons. The sequenced material came from CD8+ T cells from PBMCs. Receptor source: a human donor in good health (CMV status not recorded). Some clones in this sample may be carry-over from other donors' samples. Each CDR3 is given without its conserved first and last residue. The order of the fields is V gene, J gene, CDR3 protein.

>TRBV6-5|TRBJ2-7
ASSYLGEQY
>TRBV7-9|TRBJ2-4
ASSLVSGNIQY
>TRBV2|TRBJ2-1
ASTPLGNEQF
>TRBV28|TRBJ1-5
ASSFPARQGNGQPQH
>TRBV7-3|TRBJ1-6
ASSPTGGASPLH
>TRBV6-2/TRBV6-3|TRBJ2-2
ASSYFGPAEDTGELF
>TRBV3-1|TRBJ2-5
ASSQDLGTGPAETQY
>TRBV6-1|TRBJ2-3
ASTLTGTSGFTDTQY
>TRBV20-1|TRBJ1-1
SAKPTRVENTEAF
>TRBV9|TRBJ1-1
ASSAFTWGNTEAF
>TRBV20-1|TRBJ1-2
SARGPIGGSNYGYT
>TRBV20-1|TRBJ2-6
SANVIGANVLT
>TRBV5-1|TRBJ2-1
ASSTYQGVSYNEQF
>TRBV20-1|TRBJ1-2
SAREKGQGFYGYT
>TRBV27|TRBJ2-7
ASSFGTGVHEQY
>TRBV7-6|TRBJ2-1
ASSFRAGSYNEQF
>TRBV6-5|TRBJ2-1
ASSYSQTGGYNEQF
>TRBV28|TRBJ2-1
ASGTGEF
>TRBV12-3/TRBV12-4|TRBJ2-1
ASHKFGGAEQF
>TRBV20-1|TRBJ1-1
SASYPVNTEAF
>TRBV7-8|TRBJ2-1
ASSLGLVQNEQF
>TRBV29-1|TRBJ1-1
SVGGQGSGTEAF
>TRBV4-1|TRBJ1-2
ASSPPGQGPTPPSALLGYT
>TRBV12-5|TRBJ2-4
ASGLGGGYENIQY
>TRBV7-3|TRBJ1-2
ASSLGLGGLDYGYT
>TRBV7-2|TRBJ2-7
ASSSPGQGSNEQY
>TRBV6-6|TRBJ2-2
ASRGGATGELF
>TRBV7-4|TRBJ1-5
ASSGTGSRDQPQH
>TRBV28|TRBJ1-2
ASHSRVSYGYT
>TRBV24-1|TRBJ1-1
ATGTGLGTEAF
>TRBV7-7|TRBJ2-2
ASSLNREVGTGELF
>TRBV6-4|TRBJ2-3
ASSDGVSGPDTQY
>TRBV29-1|TRBJ1-2
SVEVYGYT
>TRBV6-2/TRBV6-3|TRBJ2-1
ANSYPRTGGSYNEQF
>TRBV6-2/TRBV6-3|TRBJ2-5
ASSYKGGASQETQY
>TRBV19|TRBJ1-1
ASSIFQGANTEAF
>TRBV12-3/TRBV12-4|TRBJ2-2
ASAYRDRGTGELF
>TRBV7-2|TRBJ1-1
ASRRTGPEAF
>TRBV3-1|TRBJ2-5
ASSQGGGKTQY
>TRBV29-1|TRBJ2-7
SAGTGESYEQY
>TRBV15|TRBJ2-4
ATSRVGTAKNIQY